This entry lists 26 T cell receptor beta chains sequenced from one sample in a study of CD4+ T cells in melanoma. Generated by immunoSEQ multiplex PCR, the TCRdb table keeps only in-frame clones and is missing some. The table has about 50,000 clones, approximately 92% seen once. The sequenced sample consisted of peripheral blood. These TCRs come from a human donor with melanoma.

The chain joins TRBV27 to TRBJ1-4; D might be TRBD1 (5 bases). Trimming pared 3 bases from V and 5 bases from J, leaving 13 bases between. The germline gives CDR1 MNHEY, CDR2 SMNVEV (reference sequence). This CDR3 has 15 residues. CDR3 sequence: CASSLTGTPNEKLFF. The CDR3 DNA reads as TGTGCCAGCAGTTTGACCGGGACCCCGAATGAAAAACTGTTTTTT. The full variable domain, completed using reference TRBV27 and TRBJ1-4, is EAQVTQNPRYLITVTGKKLTVTCSQNMNHEYMSWYRQDPGLGLRQIYYSMNVEVTDKGDVPEGYKVSRKEKRNFPLILESPSPNQTSLYFCASSLTGTPNEKLFFGSGTQLSVL.

The rearrangement links TRBV2 to TRBJ2-2; 8 bases align to TRBD1. Looked up from germline, CDR1 is SNHLY and CDR2 is FYNNEI. The CDR3 covers 15 residues. Losses at the gene ends were 5 bases for V and 1 base for J; bases not matched to a gene: 3. The CDR3 DNA reads TGTGCCAGCAGTCCAGGGACAGGGAACACCGGGGAGCTGTTTTTT. It specifies CASSPGTGNTGELFF.

V usage is TRBV5-1 and J usage is TRBJ2-2; a possible D gene is TRBD1 (6 bases). The V end was cut by 7 bases, the J end by 6 bases, with 16 bases between. CDR3 size: 14 residues. Germline V gene data show CDR1 as SGHRS and CDR2 as YFSETQ. The CDR3 is CASSVTGDAGELFF. The CDR3 DNA follows: TGCGCCAGCTCCGTGACAGGTGATGCCGGGGAGCTGTTTTTT.

The chain links TRBV19 to TRBJ1-2; D remains ambiguous. The CDR3 length is 10 residues. V lost 10 bases and J lost 6, with 9 bases in between. CDR1 is LNHDA, CDR2 SQIVND, per germline (reference sequence). As DNA, the CDR3 is TGTGCCACCTACAGAGATGGCTACACCTTC. Translating gives CATYRDGYTF.

The V call is TRBV7-2, the J call TRBJ1-2, with a weak D call TRBD1 (5 bases). The V and J ends lost 5 bases and 2 bases respectively, with 12 bases between them. Germline CDR1 is SGHTA and CDR2 is FQGNSA. This CDR3 has 14 amino acids. Here the CDR3 DNA reads TGTGCCAGCAGCCTAGGCAGGGTGAACTATGGCTACACCTTC. Amino acid sequence: CASSLGRVNYGYTF.

This clone turned up a few times. The same CDR3 can be traced to other DNA sequences in this sample. V usage is TRBV7-2 and J usage is TRBJ2-3; D is ambiguous. Germline values: CDR1 SGHTA, CDR2 FQGNSA. Trimming took 1 base from V and 5 from J, leaving 7 bases between them. The CDR3 is 13 amino acids. The CDR3 coding sequence is TGTGCCAGCAGCTTAGAGTCCCGAGATACGCAGTATTTT. Its translation: CASSLESRDTQYF.

This chain connects TRBV19 to TRBJ2-3, with a weak D call TRBD1 (5 bases). The CDR3 runs 15 residues. The germline V and J ends were trimmed by 5 bases and 4 bases, with 16 bases remaining between them. CDR1 and CDR2 from the germline V gene are LNHDA and SQIVND (reference sequence). The CDR3: CASSRQLSGSDTQYF. CDR3 nucleotides: TGTGCCAGTAGTCGACAGCTTTCGGGTTCAGATACGCAGTATTTT.

The V call is TRBV2, the J call TRBJ1-2; D is perhaps TRBD1 (6 bases). CDR1 is SNHLY and CDR2 is FYNNEI in the germline V gene. Trimming left V 5 bases short and J 0 bases short, with 10 bases between. The CDR3 is made up of 14 amino acids. CDR3: CASSLGQSNYGYTF. CDR3 DNA sequence: TGTGCCAGCAGTTTAGGACAGTCTAACTATGGCTACACCTTC.

Note on this clone: This specimen includes other DNA sequences encoding the same CDR3. The V and J genes are TRBV5-4 and TRBJ2-7; D gene uncertain. Germline V gene lookup returns CDR1 SGHNT and CDR2 YYREEE (reference sequence). There are 14 residues in the CDR3. V was cut by 0 bases and J by 0 bases, with 7 bases left in between. This chain's CDR3 is CASSLVGSSYEQYF. CDR3 DNA sequence: TGTGCCAGCAGCTTGGTGGGTAGCTCCTACGAGCAGTACTTC. Together with reference TRBV5-4 and TRBJ2-7, the CDR3 gives the full variable domain: ETGVTQSPTHLIKTRGQQVTLRCSSQSGHNTVSWYQQALGQGPQFIFQYYREEENGRGNFPPRFSGLQFPNYSSELNVNALELDDSALYLCASSLVGSSYEQYFGPGTRLTVT.

This clone was seen once. The rearrangement uses TRBV2 and TRBJ2-2; tentatively, D is TRBD1 or TRBD2 (5 bases each). Germline CDR1 is SNHLY and CDR2 is FYNNEI. The CDR3 sequence is 16 residues long. Between the trimmed V and J ends, which lost 6 bases and 0 bases, there was a span of 14 bases. CDR3 DNA: TGTGCCAGCAGAAGAGGGACCGGGACGAACACCGGGGAGCTGTTTTTT. Translated: CASRRGTGTNTGELFF.

V is TRBV7-3 and J is TRBJ2-2; 7 bases are shared with TRBD2. V lost 0 bases, J lost 2 bases, and 15 bases stayed unmatched. The CDR3 runs 20 residues. CDR1 and CDR2 (germline): SGHTA, FQGTGA. The CDR3 region has the DNA TGTGCCAGCAGCTTAACTGCCGCGCGGTACGGGGGGATAAACACCGGGGAGCTGTTTTTT. This translates into CASSLTAARYGGINTGELFF.

The chain is built from TRBV5-6 and TRBJ1-6; D is possibly TRBD1 (5 bases). The germline V and J ends were trimmed by 0 bases and 14 bases, with 15 bases remaining between them. Germline V gives CDR1 SGHDT, CDR2 YYEEEE. The CDR3 is 14 residues long. The CDR3 DNA follows: TGTGCCAGCAGCTTGGACGCCCGGACACCAGCCCTCCACTTT. This gives the protein CASSLDARTPALHF.

The chain links TRBV6-1 to TRBJ2-5, with 8 bases matching TRBD1. The J segment lost 4 bases and the V segment lost 5 bases, leaving 3 bases of the junction unmatched. The CDR3 consists of 13 residues. CDR1 MNHNS and CDR2 SASEGT come from the germline V gene. The chain's CDR3 is CASSRQGRETQYF. The CDR3 bases are TGTGCCAGCAGTAGACAGGGGAGAGAGACCCAGTACTTC.

V and J are TRBV7-9 and TRBJ2-3; TRBD2 matches at 12 bases. After removal of 5 bases from V and 7 bases from J, the junction contained 7 bases not matched to a gene. This CDR3 has 15 amino acids. CDR1 is SEHNR and CDR2 is FQNEAQ in the germline V gene (reference sequence). The CDR3 bases are TGTGCCAGCAGCAGTTCTAGCGGGGGGGCAAATACGCAGTATTTT. Translated: CASSSSSGGANTQYF.

The chain links TRBV4-2 to TRBJ1-2; D not resolved. The CDR3 consists of 14 residues. V lost 1 base and J 2 bases, leaving 8 bases between the germline ends. Germline CDR1 reads LGHNA; CDR2 reads YNFKEQ. The CDR3 is CASSQGSVNYGYTF. The CDR3 DNA is TGTGCCAGCAGCCAAGGATCAGTAAACTATGGCTACACCTTC.

The CDR3 DNA reads as TGTGCCAGCAGCGTAGATACGCGGGATACGCAGTATTTT. Its translation: CASSVDTRDTQYF. The chain joins TRBV9 to TRBJ2-3; the D is unclear. The ends were cut back, 0 bases at V and 6 bases at J, with 8 bases in the middle. This CDR3 comprises 13 residues. Germline V gives CDR1 SGDLS, CDR2 YYNGEE.

This chain uses TRBV2 with TRBJ1-4; 9 nucleotides match TRBD1. This CDR3 has 14 residues. V trimming: 6 bases; J trimming: 8 bases; junction bases outside the gene matches: 7. Per the germline V gene, CDR1 is SNHLY and CDR2 is FYNNEI. CDR3 residues: CASSAGTGSEKLFF. Here the CDR3 DNA reads TGTGCCAGCAGCGCCGGGACAGGGTCCGAAAAACTGTTTTTT.

V is TRBV7-9 and J is TRBJ2-6, with 8 bases matching TRBD1. The V gene end was trimmed by 2 bases and the J gene end by 2 bases; junction bases not matched to a gene: 8. The CDR3 loop spans 18 amino acids. In germline, CDR1 is SEHNR, CDR2 FQNEAQ (reference sequence). The CDR3 DNA sequence: TGTGCCAGCAGCTTATCGGCAGGGGGCTTAGCTGGGGCCAACGTCCTGACTTTC. This encodes CASSLSAGGLAGANVLTF.

This rearrangement joins TRBV9 to TRBJ2-7; TRBD1 might be the D (5 bases). This CDR3 is 15 amino acids long. The V end was cut by 2 bases, the J end by 1 base, with 13 bases between. The germline V gene has CDR1 SGDLS and CDR2 YYNGEE. CDR3: CASSVDSRSSYEQYF. CDR3 in DNA: TGTGCCAGCAGCGTCGACAGCCGATCATCCTACGAGCAGTACTTC.

The chain carries TRBV5-6 and TRBJ1-1, with 8 bases fitting TRBD1. Losses at the gene ends were 8 bases for V and 0 bases for J; bases not matched to a gene: 12. This CDR3 contains 16 residues. In germline, CDR1 is SGHDT, CDR2 YYEEEE. This CDR3 reads CASTPPRGQLNTEAFF. CDR3 coding DNA: TGTGCCAGTACTCCACCCAGGGGGCAACTGAACACTGAAGCTTTCTTT.

CDR3 amino acids: CASSLTPGLAGADTQYF. CDR3 nucleotide sequence: TGTGCCAGCAGCTTAACTCCGGGACTAGCGGGGGCAGATACGCAGTATTTT. J is TRBJ2-3 and V is TRBV7-3, with 14 bases that match TRBD2. V was pared by 0 bases and J by 4 bases, with 3 bases of the junction left unmatched. The CDR3 consists of 17 residues. Germline CDR1 is SGHTA and CDR2 is FQGTGA. Filled out from reference TRBV7-3 and TRBJ2-3, the complete variable domain reads GAGVSQTPSNKVTEKGKYVELRCDPISGHTALYWYRQSLGQGPEFLIYFQGTGAADDSGLPNDRFFAVRPEGSVSTLKIQRTERGDSAVYLCASSLTPGLAGADTQYFGPGTRLTVL.

The gene calls are TRBV7-9 and TRBJ2-5, with TRBD2 identical over 7 bases. V dropped 5 bases and J dropped 3; count of bases not matched to a gene: 9. The germline V gene has CDR1 SEHNR and CDR2 FQNEAQ (reference sequence). This CDR3 comprises 15 residues. The CDR3 nucleotides read TGTGCCAGCAGCCCAGGCGGGGCGGGGGAAGAGACCCAGTACTTC. Translating gives CASSPGGAGEETQYF.

The J gene is TRBJ2-2, the V gene TRBV20-1, with D unclear. CDR3 size: 11 residues. V was shortened by 6 bases and J by 5 bases, with 7 bases between the two germline ends. The germline CDR1 and CDR2 sequences are DFQATT and SNEGSKA (reference sequence). The CDR3, as DNA: TGCAGTGCCCCACAGACCGGGGAGCTGTTTTTT. Its protein is CSAPQTGELFF.

The chain uses TRBV4-1 and TRBJ1-1, with 12 bases that match TRBD1. This CDR3 region has 16 residues. The V segment lost 6 bases and the J segment 3 bases; nucleotides outside the gene matches: 8. CDR1 MGHRA and CDR2 YSYEKL come from the germline V gene. CDR3 bases: TGCGCCAGCAGTCCCGGGACAGGGGGCTGGGACACTGAAGCTTTCTTT. Its translation is CASSPGTGGWDTEAFF.

The V and J genes are TRBV13 and TRBJ2-7; a possible D gene is TRBD2 (7 bases). The CDR3 runs 13 residues. Germline assignment: CDR1 PRHDT and CDR2 FYEKMQ (reference sequence). Trimming cost V 3 bases and J 9 bases, with 15 bases left between them. CDR3: CASSFGGPGGQYF. As DNA, the CDR3 is TGTGCCAGCAGCTTCGGGGGGCCCGGTGGGCAGTACTTC.

The J gene is TRBJ2-1, the V gene TRBV9, with 9 nucleotides matching TRBD2. Germline CDR1 is SGDLS and CDR2 is YYNGEE. Trimming cost V 0 bases and J 6 bases; bases outside gene matches: 7. The CDR3 totals 16 residues. In nucleotides, the CDR3 is TGTGCCAGCAGCGTAGCGTTGGCGGGGGGGTTCAATGAGCAGTTCTTC. Amino acids: CASSVALAGGFNEQFF.